Below, 10 T cell receptor beta chains from the same sample are listed, as sequenced in a study of CD8+CD57+ T cells in acquired aplastic anemia. Patients sequenced had flow cytometry evidence of CD8+CD57+ cell expansion. CDR3 and TCR beta VDJ profiling relied on genomic DNA as the template. TCRdb analysed the reads with MiXCR anew, one entry per CDR3 protein. The sample holds 270,000 or so distinct CDR3 sequences, 82% seen once. Sequenced input: sorted CD4+, CD8+, or CD8+CD57+ T cells (not recorded which) from PBMCs. The receptors originated from a human donor with aplastic anemia.

The chain combines TRBV2 with TRBJ1-6, with 7 bases fitting TRBD1. J lost 5 bases, V lost 4 bases, and 2 bases had no gene match. The length of the CDR3 is 14 residues. Germline V gene sequence: CDR1 SNHLY, CDR2 FYNNEI. Written as DNA, the CDR3 is TGTGCCAGCAGTGCCGACAGGGATAATTCACCCCTCCACTTT. This sequence encodes CASSADRDNSPLHF. Using reference TRBV2 and TRBJ1-6 for the parts outside the CDR3, the full variable domain is EPEVTQTPSHQVTQMGQEVILRCVPISNHLYFYWYRQILGQKVEFLVSFYNNEISEKSEIFDDQFSVERPDGSNFTLKIRSTKLEDSAMYFCASSADRDNSPLHFGNGTRLTVT.

The chain uses TRBV7-9 and TRBJ1-5; possible D gene TRBD1, 6 bases. CDR3 length: 15 amino acids. V was shortened by 3 bases and J by 13 bases, with 22 bases between the two germline ends. From germline, CDR1 is SEHNR and CDR2 FQNEAQ (reference sequence). The CDR3 nucleotides are TGTGCCAGCAGCTTTGAAAGAAGCGGGGGGCGCGATCAGCATTTT. Amino acid sequence: CASSFERSGGRDQHF.

A word on this clonotype: Without the conserved terminal phenylalanine or tryptophan, this CDR3 likely stems from a read error. The DNA is left out, because the CDR3 cannot be placed on it with certainty; the CDR3 is given as TCRdb lists it. The chain joins TRBV7-8 to TRBJ2-3; the table names TRBD1, a call not compared with the DNA. The germline V gene encodes CDR1 SGHVS and CDR2 FQNEAQ. The length of the CDR3 is 13 amino acids, counting both ends. CDR3 loop: CASRVDADGTALS.

This clonotype was picked up one time. V usage is TRBV5-6 and J usage is TRBJ2-3, with TRBD2 matching 7 bases. Trimming removed 0 bases from V and 6 bases from J; junction bases left unmatched: 4. The germline gives CDR1 SGHDT, CDR2 YYEEEE. The CDR3 covers 14 residues. CDR3 DNA: TGTGCCAGCAGCTTGGGGGAGGGCAGGGATACGCAGTATTTT. Translating gives CASSLGEGRDTQYF. The full variable domain, its missing parts supplied by reference TRBV5-6 and TRBJ2-3, is DAGVTQSPTHLIKTRGQQVTLRCSPKSGHDTVSWYQQALGQGPQFIFQYYEEEERQRGNFPDRFSGHQFPNYSSELNVNALLLGDSALYLCASSLGEGRDTQYFGPGTRLTVL.

The chain is built from TRBV4-3 and TRBJ2-7; 9 bases map to TRBD1. Germline CDR1 reads LGHNA; CDR2 reads YSLEER. This CDR3 comprises 16 residues. The V gene end was trimmed by 1 base and the J gene end by 3 bases; junction bases not matched to a gene: 7. The CDR3 reads CASSQGRTGEVYEQYF. CDR3 DNA sequence: TGCGCCAGCAGCCAAGGTCGGACAGGGGAGGTCTACGAGCAGTACTTC.

This clonotype occurred a few times. J is TRBJ2-7 and V is TRBV7-4; D tentatively fits TRBD1 or TRBD2 (5 bases each). Germline CDR1 is SGHVT and CDR2 is SQSDAQ. The CDR3 spans 12 residues. Trimming pared 5 bases from V and 7 bases from J, leaving 12 bases between. CDR3 nucleotides: TGTGCCAGCAGCCCGAAGGGGAGAGAGCAGTACTTC. This gives the protein CASSPKGREQYF.

This chain connects TRBV9 to TRBJ2-5; perhaps D is TRBD1 or TRBD2 (6 bases each). Trimming cost V 3 bases and J 4 bases, with 16 bases left between them. Per the germline V gene, CDR1 is SGDLS and CDR2 is YYNGEE. This CDR3 is built from 15 residues. The CDR3 DNA is TGTGCCAGCAGCGCACGGGGGCAGAGCACAGAGACCCAGTACTTC. It is translated as CASSARGQSTETQYF. Variable domain in full (rest from reference TRBV9 and TRBJ2-5): DSGVTQTPKHLITATGQRVTLRCSPRSGDLSVYWYQQSLDQGLQFLIQYYNGEERAKGNILERFSAQQFPDLHSELNLSSLELGDSALYFCASSARGQSTETQYFGPGTRLLVL.

A note on this clonotype: A read error may explain this, as a much larger clone is one base away. No DNA is shown, since the ends of the CDR3 on it are uncertain; the CDR3 is the one TCRdb lists. The chain recombines TRBV9 with TRBJ1-1; the table calls TRBD1, which could not be checked here. In germline, CDR1 is SGDLS, CDR2 YYNGEE. The CDR3 has 15 residues if both end residues are counted. This CDR3 reads CASGVAGTIQYFAFF.

Regarding this clonotype: In this CDR3 the conserved last residue, phenylalanine or tryptophan, is missing, so a read error is likely. It is unclear where the CDR3 begins or ends on the DNA, so no DNA is shown, and the CDR3 is as TCRdb lists it. The chain has TRBV9 and TRBJ1-2. Including both end residues, the CDR3 is 13 amino acids long. Germline V gene lookup returns CDR1 SGDLS and CDR2 YYNGEE. The CDR3: CASGAAGNIQYIV.

Points on this clonotype: A junction end diverges from the germline sequence, so it may reflect a read error. This rearrangement joins TRBV7-9 to TRBJ1-1; D uncertain. Germline values: CDR1 SEHNR, CDR2 FQNEAQ (reference sequence). This CDR3 region has 15 residues. CDR3 DNA sequence: TGTGCCAGCAGCGCAGTAGCAGAGACCAAGTCTGAAGCGTTCTTT. Amino acid sequence: CASSAVAETKSEAFF.